Included here is one T cell receptor beta chain sequence, with context. The assay was immunoSEQ multiplex PCR, and TCRdb's table has in-frame clones only and misses some. The sample lists about 30,000 clones, roughly 87% seen once, with 6.9% in the top ten. The sample comes from a study of T cell changes during pregnancy in multiple sclerosis. This CDR3 region has 16 residues. Germline V gene sequence: CDR1 GTSNPN, CDR2 SVGIG (reference sequence). Trimming cost V 0 bases and J 6 bases; bases outside gene matches: 5. This sequence was found in a female donor with multiple sclerosis, enrolled in a pregnancy study. This sample comprised CD8+ T cells from peripheral blood mononuclear cells, obtained in the second trimester of pregnancy. The V gene is TRBV30, the J gene TRBJ2-2; 12 nucleotides line up with TRBD2. For the CDR3, the DNA is TGTGCCTGGAGTGTATTCCTAGCGGGAGGGTCCGGGGAGCTGTTTTTT. Residues: CAWSVFLAGGSGELFF.